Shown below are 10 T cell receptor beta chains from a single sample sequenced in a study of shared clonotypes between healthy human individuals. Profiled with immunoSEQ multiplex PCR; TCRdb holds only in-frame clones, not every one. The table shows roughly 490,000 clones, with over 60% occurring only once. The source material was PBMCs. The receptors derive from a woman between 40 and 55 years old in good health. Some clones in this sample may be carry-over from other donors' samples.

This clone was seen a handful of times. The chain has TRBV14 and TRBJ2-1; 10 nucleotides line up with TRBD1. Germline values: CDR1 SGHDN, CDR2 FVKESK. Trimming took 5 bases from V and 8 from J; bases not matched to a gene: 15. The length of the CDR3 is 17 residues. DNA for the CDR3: TGTGCCAGCAGCGTCGGGACAGGGGTTTTGCGAGGGGATGAGCAGTTCTTC. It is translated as CASSVGTGVLRGDEQFF.

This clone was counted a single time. CDR3 sequence reads: CAWSLGNGYTF. In nucleotides, the CDR3 is TGTGCCTGGAGTTTGGGCAATGGCTACACCTTC. V and J are TRBV30 and TRBJ1-2; D unclear. The CDR3 totals 11 residues. V lost 2 bases, J lost 6 bases, and 7 bases lay in between. Germline V gene data show CDR1 as GTSNPN and CDR2 as SVGIG (reference sequence).

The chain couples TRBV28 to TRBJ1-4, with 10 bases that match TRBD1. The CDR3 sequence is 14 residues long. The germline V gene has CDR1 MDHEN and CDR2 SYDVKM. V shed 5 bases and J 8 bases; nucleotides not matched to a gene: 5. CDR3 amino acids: CASSSGQGGEKLFF. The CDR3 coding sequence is TGTGCCAGCAGTAGTGGACAGGGGGGGGAAAAACTGTTTTTT. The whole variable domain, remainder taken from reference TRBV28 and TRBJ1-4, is DVKVTQSSRYLVKRTGEKVFLECVQDMDHENMFWYRQDPGLGLRLIYFSYDVKMKEKGDIPEGYSVSREKKERFSLILESASTNQTSMYLCASSSGQGGEKLFFGSGTQLSVL.

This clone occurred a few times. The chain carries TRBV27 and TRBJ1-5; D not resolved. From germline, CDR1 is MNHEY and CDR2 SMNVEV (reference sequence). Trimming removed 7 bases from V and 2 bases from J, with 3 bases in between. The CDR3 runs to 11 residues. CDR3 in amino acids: CASMGNQPQHF. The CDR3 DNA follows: TGTGCCAGCATGGGCAATCAGCCCCAGCATTTT.

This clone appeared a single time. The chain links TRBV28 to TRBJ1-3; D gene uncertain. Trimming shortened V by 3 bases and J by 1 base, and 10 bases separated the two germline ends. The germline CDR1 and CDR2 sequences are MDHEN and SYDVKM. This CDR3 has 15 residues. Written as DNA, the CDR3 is TGTGCCAGCAGTTTGGGGAGGAGGTCTGGAAACACCATATATTTT. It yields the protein CASSLGRRSGNTIYF. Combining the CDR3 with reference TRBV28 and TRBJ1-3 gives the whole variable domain DVKVTQSSRYLVKRTGEKVFLECVQDMDHENMFWYRQDPGLGLRLIYFSYDVKMKEKGDIPEGYSVSREKKERFSLILESASTNQTSMYLCASSLGRRSGNTIYFGEGSWLTVV.

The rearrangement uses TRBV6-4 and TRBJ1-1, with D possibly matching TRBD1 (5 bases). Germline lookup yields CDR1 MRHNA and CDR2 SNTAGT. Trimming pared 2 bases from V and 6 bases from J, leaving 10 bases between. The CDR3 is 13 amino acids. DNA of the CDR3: TGTGCCAGCAGTGACGGGGCCGGAGCTGAAGCTTTCTTT. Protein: CASSDGAGAEAFF.

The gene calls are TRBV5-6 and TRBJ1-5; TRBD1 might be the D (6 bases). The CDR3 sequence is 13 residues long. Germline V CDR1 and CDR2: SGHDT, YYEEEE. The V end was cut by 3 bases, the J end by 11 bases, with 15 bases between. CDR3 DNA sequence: TGTGCCAGCAGCTCCAGGGGAAGTATAGCCCAGCATTTT. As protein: CASSSRGSIAQHF.

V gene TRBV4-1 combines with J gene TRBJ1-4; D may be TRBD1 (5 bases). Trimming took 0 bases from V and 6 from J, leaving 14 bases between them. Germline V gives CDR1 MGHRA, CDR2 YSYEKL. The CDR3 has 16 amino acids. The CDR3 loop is CASSQDRGFGDEKLFF. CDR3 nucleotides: TGCGCCAGCAGCCAAGATCGGGGGTTCGGGGATGAAAAACTGTTTTTT.

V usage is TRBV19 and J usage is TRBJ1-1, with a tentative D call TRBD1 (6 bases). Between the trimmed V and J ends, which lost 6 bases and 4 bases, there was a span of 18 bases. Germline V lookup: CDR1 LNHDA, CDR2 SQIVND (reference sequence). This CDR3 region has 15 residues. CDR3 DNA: TGTGCCAGTAGCAATCTACAGGGTAGAGGCACTGAAGCTTTCTTT. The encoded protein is CASSNLQGRGTEAFF.

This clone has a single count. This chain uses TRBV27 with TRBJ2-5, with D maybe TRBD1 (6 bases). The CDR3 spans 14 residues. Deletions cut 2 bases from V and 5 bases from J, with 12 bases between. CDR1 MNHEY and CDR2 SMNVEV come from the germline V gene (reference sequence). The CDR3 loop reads CASSLGTPHETQYF. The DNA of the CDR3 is TGTGCCAGCAGTTTAGGGACACCTCACGAGACCCAGTACTTC.